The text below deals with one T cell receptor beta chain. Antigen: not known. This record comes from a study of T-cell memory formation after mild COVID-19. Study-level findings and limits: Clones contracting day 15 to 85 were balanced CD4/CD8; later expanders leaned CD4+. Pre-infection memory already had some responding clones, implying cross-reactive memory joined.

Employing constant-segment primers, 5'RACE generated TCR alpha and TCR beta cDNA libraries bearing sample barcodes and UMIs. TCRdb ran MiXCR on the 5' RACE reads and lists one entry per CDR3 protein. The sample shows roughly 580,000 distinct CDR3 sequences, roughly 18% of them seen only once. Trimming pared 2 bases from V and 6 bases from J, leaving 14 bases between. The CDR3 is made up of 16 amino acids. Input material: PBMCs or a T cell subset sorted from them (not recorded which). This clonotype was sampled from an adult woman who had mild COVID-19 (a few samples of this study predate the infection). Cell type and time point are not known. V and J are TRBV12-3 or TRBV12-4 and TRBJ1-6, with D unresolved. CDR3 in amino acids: CASSLRAGSFNSPLHF. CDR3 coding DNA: TGTGCCAGCAGTTTAAGGGCAGGAAGTTTTAATTCACCCCTCCACTTT.